This T cell receptor beta chain appears in the sequencing data of a study of T cells in Graves' hyperthyroidism and ophthalmopathy. The germline V and J ends were trimmed by 1 base and 4 bases, with 11 bases remaining between them. The germline V gene encodes CDR1 SGHAT and CDR2 FQNNGV. The CDR3 is 15 residues long. TCR beta CDR3 regions were amplified from RNA transcripts. The HTBI primer set was used in a first-round RT-PCR of the TCR CDR3. In TCRdb, the multiplex PCR reads were re-called with MiXCR into one record per CDR3 protein. The repertoire holds about 210,000 distinct CDR3 sequences, roughly 18% seen once, with roughly 53% in the top ten. Regarding the study as a whole: A model built on 13 V-J features separated ophthalmopathy from stable hyperthyroidism.

A note on this clonotype: The antigen remains unidentified.

Sequencing was performed on blood. The chain employs TRBV11-2 and TRBJ1-3, with D possibly being TRBD1 (5 bases). The TCR was taken from a man in his forties or fifties with Graves' hyperthyroidism. CDR3 DNA sequence: TGTGCCAGCAGCTTAGTATCGGGGCGCGGAAACACCATATATTTT. It is translated as CASSLVSGRGNTIYF.